This T cell receptor (beta chain) was identified in a study of T-cell reconstitution after alpha-beta-depleted transplantation in children. A single count supports this clonotype. TCRbeta library construction was performed incorporating unique molecular identifiers. A single record per CDR3 protein comes from TCRdb applying MiXCR to the PCR reads. The repertoire consists of 200,000 to 300,000 distinct CDR3 sequences, with around 12% occurring once and the leading ten covering about 2.6%. Trimming pared 1 base from V and 7 bases from J, leaving 15 bases between. The V gene's germline CDR1 is SGHNT and CDR2 YYREEE (reference sequence). The CDR3 sequence is 15 residues long.

V gene TRBV5-4 combines with J gene TRBJ2-1; D possibly uses TRBD1 or TRBD2 (6 bases each). This material consisted of PBMCs from the stem cell graft donor, taken from the stem cell graft. This TCR was recovered from a human donor who donated a stem cell graft to a child with acute lymphoblastic leukemia. CDR3 sequence (DNA): TGTGCCAGCAGCTTGACCGGGGGCCTCCCGAATGAGCAGTTCTTC. This encodes CASSLTGGLPNEQFF.